This T cell receptor (beta chain) was sequenced for a study of control samples from healthy donors and cancer patients. The CDR3 has 16 amino acids. Here immunoSEQ multiplex PCR was the method, and the copy in TCRdb shows in-frame clones only, minus some. In the table there are over 100,000 clones, roughly 89% of which are singletons. The TCR sequence derives from a man younger than 35 in good health. The V and J genes are TRBV21-1 and TRBJ2-1; the table's D call TRBD2 went unverified against the DNA. TRBV21-1 is recorded as a pseudogene. The material sequenced was blood. CDR3 in DNA: TGTGCCAGCAGCAAAGTGATGCTTAGCTCCTACAATGAGCAGTTCTTC. Translated: CASSKVMLSSYNEQFF.